These 27 T cell receptor beta chains were sequenced from one sample in a study of T cells after yellow fever vaccination. TCRdb reprocessed the 5' RACE reads via MiXCR and lists one record per CDR3 protein. The data hold a few hundred thousand distinct CDR3 sequences, with under 20% observed a single time. The material was PBMCs, obtained before the yellow fever booster vaccination. The receptors originated from a man younger than 35 who received the YFV17D yellow fever vaccine.

CDR3 sequence (DNA): TGTGCCAGCAGTCTCCTCCCCGGGACAGGGTACAATGAGCAGTTCTTC. Its translation is CASSLLPGTGYNEQFF. The chain uses TRBV27 and TRBJ2-1, with 9 bases lining up with TRBD1. With 5 bases clipped from V and 4 bases from J, the junction kept 9 bases outside the gene matches. The CDR3 length is 16 residues. CDR1 and CDR2 from the germline V gene are MNHEY and SMNVEV (reference sequence).

A word on this clonotype: The junction differs from germline at one of its ends, possibly a read error. The chain couples TRBV10-3 to TRBJ2-7, with D unresolved. From germline, CDR1 is ENHRY and CDR2 SYGVKD. The CDR3 has 11 residues. CDR3 protein: CAIREYYEQYF. The CDR3 DNA reads as TGTGCCATCAGGGAGTACTACGAGCAGTACTTC.

The rearrangement links TRBV10-3 to TRBJ2-2; no definite D call. Germline CDR1 and CDR2: ENHRY and SYGVKD. The CDR3 is 16 amino acids. V lost 4 bases and J lost 6, with 18 bases in between. Here the CDR3 DNA reads TGTGCCATCAGTGGCAGGCCCGAGGAGTGGGCCGGGGAGCTGTTTTTT. Its protein product is CAISGRPEEWAGELFF.

The chain is built from TRBV4-1 and TRBJ1-4; possible D gene TRBD1, 6 bases. Germline V gene data show CDR1 as MGHRA and CDR2 as YSYEKL. The CDR3 spans 19 residues. Trimming stripped 1 base from V and 9 bases from J, with 27 bases between. The CDR3 spells CASSQVLLLQGLSRKKLFF. As DNA, the CDR3 is TGCGCCAGCAGCCAAGTCTTGCTCTTACAGGGCCTATCTAGGAAAAAACTGTTTTTT.

This clonotype has only one observation. The chain has TRBV6-5 and TRBJ2-5, with D possibly TRBD1 on 8 matching bases. The CDR3 sequence is 13 residues long. Looked up from germline, CDR1 is MNHEY and CDR2 is SVGAGI. V lost 5 bases to trimming and J lost 7 bases, with 14 bases between them. The DNA for the CDR3 is TGTGCCAGCAGTAAAACAGGGGGGGGGACCCAGTACTTC. Residues: CASSKTGGGTQYF.

This clonotype occurred many times. This chain connects TRBV5-1 to TRBJ2-1; weak D call: TRBD1 (5 bases). The CDR3 loop spans 17 amino acids. In germline, CDR1 is SGHRS, CDR2 YFSETQ. V lost 0 bases to trimming and J lost 0 bases, with 13 bases between them. The chain's CDR3 is CASSLEAGLSSYNEQFF. CDR3 DNA: TGCGCCAGCAGCTTGGAGGCAGGGCTGAGCTCCTACAATGAGCAGTTCTTC.

This chain links TRBV24-1 with TRBJ1-2; no clear D gene. The CDR3 is made up of 15 amino acids. Germline V gene sequence: CDR1 KGHDR, CDR2 SFDVKD. Trimming stripped 4 bases from V and 6 bases from J, with 17 bases between. The CDR3 sequence is CATSDSNREYDGYTF. CDR3 nucleotides: TGTGCCACCAGTGACTCTAACCGGGAGTACGATGGCTACACCTTC.

The chain employs TRBV20-1 and TRBJ2-3; TRBD2 might be the D (6 bases). Germline loops: CDR1 DFQATT, CDR2 SNEGSKA (reference sequence). The CDR3 is 15 residues long. V shed 0 bases and J shed 0 bases, with 10 bases lying between them. CDR3 sequence (DNA): TGCAGTGCTAGAGATAGCGGATCTAGCACAGATACGCAGTATTTT. Translating gives CSARDSGSSTDTQYF.

V and J are TRBV18 and TRBJ1-1, with a weak D call TRBD1 (6 bases). From germline, CDR1 is KGHSH and CDR2 LQKENI. V was pared by 3 bases and J by 5 bases, with 16 bases between. The CDR3 covers 15 residues. DNA of the CDR3: TGTGCCAGCTCACCTCTTACAGGGCCGGGGACTGAAGCTTTCTTT. Residues: CASSPLTGPGTEAFF.

The chain employs TRBV9 and TRBJ2-2, with D unclear. CDR1 is SGDLS and CDR2 is YYNGEE in the germline V gene. This CDR3 has 12 residues. V shed 2 bases and J shed 6 bases, with 5 bases lying between them. CDR3 residues: CASSVRSGELFF. CDR3 sequence (DNA): TGTGCCAGCAGCGTTAGGTCCGGGGAGCTGTTTTTT.

This rearrangement joins TRBV5-1 to TRBJ2-3; 9 bases map to TRBD2. The CDR3 loop spans 14 amino acids. Per germline, CDR1 SGHRS and CDR2 YFSETQ. V was pared by 6 bases and J by 6 bases, with 8 bases of the junction left unmatched. The DNA for the CDR3 is TGCGCCAGCATGGGCGGGGGGGCAGCGGATACGCAGTATTTT. As protein: CASMGGGAADTQYF.

This clonotype was counted between two and nine times. This chain's CDR3 is CASSPGGGVNEQFF. The CDR3 DNA is TGTGCCAGCAGCCCTGGGGGAGGGGTCAATGAGCAGTTCTTC. This chain joins TRBV9 and TRBJ2-1; 7 nucleotides line up with TRBD2. V was pared by 4 bases and J by 6 bases, with 7 bases of the junction left unmatched. CDR1 is SGDLS, CDR2 YYNGEE, per germline. This CDR3 has 14 amino acids.

This chain connects TRBV14 to TRBJ1-6, with a tentative D call TRBD1 (5 bases). Trimming cost V 2 bases and J 7 bases, with 15 bases left between them. The CDR3 runs to 16 residues. Germline V CDR1 and CDR2: SGHDN, FVKESK. This CDR3 is CASSQISRGPNSPLHF. DNA of the CDR3: TGTGCCAGCAGCCAAATTAGCCGGGGACCGAATTCACCCCTCCACTTT.

This clonotype was seen many times. The chain links TRBV7-9 to TRBJ2-5, with 9 bases lining up with TRBD2. The length of the CDR3 is 15 residues. Germline CDR1 and CDR2: SEHNR and FQNEAQ (reference sequence). V lost 0 bases and J lost 3; bases outside the gene matches: 2. The CDR3 bases are TGTGCCAGCAGCTTAGCTTCTAGCGGGGAAGAGACCCAGTACTTC. It is translated as CASSLASSGEETQYF. The full variable domain, with the rest looked up from reference TRBV7-9 and TRBJ2-5, is DTGVSQNPRHKITKRGQNVTFRCDPISEHNRLYWYRQTLGQGPEFLTYFQNEAQLEKSRLLSDRFSAERPKGSFSTLEIQRTEQGDSAMYLCASSLASSGEETQYFGPGTRLLVL.

This clonotype was found a few times. The chain links TRBV6-1 to TRBJ1-5; 9 positions match TRBD1. The V and J ends lost 6 bases and 5 bases, in that order; junction bases with no gene match: 8. Germline V gene sequence: CDR1 MNHNS, CDR2 SASEGT. This CDR3 has 15 residues. The CDR3 is CASSRDRAVYQPQHF. Here the CDR3 DNA reads TGTGCCAGCAGCCGGGACAGGGCCGTTTATCAGCCCCAGCATTTT.

The genes are TRBV6-5 and TRBJ2-7; the D call may be TRBD1 or TRBD2 (7 bases each). The CDR3 length is 14 residues. Trimming shortened V by 8 bases and J by 6 bases, and 20 bases separated the two germline ends. Germline assignment: CDR1 MNHEY and CDR2 SVGAGI. The CDR3 bases are TGTGCCAGCGGCCGGGGGGACAGACCCTCCGAGCAGTACGTC. This translates into CASGRGDRPSEQYV.

The V call is TRBV12-3 or TRBV12-4, the J call TRBJ2-1; D is ambiguous. V was pared by 5 bases and J by 2 bases, with 13 bases between. The CDR3 contains 15 residues. The chain's CDR3 is CASSPATGAYNEQFF. The CDR3 DNA reads as TGTGCCAGCAGTCCCGCTACCGGAGCCTACAATGAGCAGTTCTTC.

The rearrangement links TRBV5-4 to TRBJ2-3; D is possibly TRBD1 or TRBD2 (5 bases each). V lost 5 bases to trimming and J lost 2 bases, with 12 bases between them. The germline V gene encodes CDR1 SGHNT and CDR2 YYREEE (reference sequence). This CDR3 region has 14 residues. For the CDR3, the DNA is TGTGCCAGCAGTTCGCCGGGGACCACAGATACGCAGTATTTT. Protein product: CASSSPGTTDTQYF. The variable domain in full, with the rest retrieved from reference TRBV5-4 and TRBJ2-3, is ETGVTQSPTHLIKTRGQQVTLRCSSQSGHNTVSWYQQALGQGPQFIFQYYREEENGRGNFPPRFSGLQFPNYSSELNVNALELDDSALYLCASSSPGTTDTQYFGPGTRLTVL.

V gene TRBV11-3 combines with J gene TRBJ2-1; possibly TRBD1 for D (6 bases). This CDR3 is built from 13 residues. The germline gives CDR1 SGHNT, CDR2 YENEEA. Trimming took 4 bases from V and 10 from J, leaving 14 bases between them. The CDR3 here is CASSWEQGGEQFF. The CDR3 DNA follows: TGTGCCAGCAGCTGGGAACAGGGCGGGGAGCAGTTCTTC. Supplemented by reference TRBV11-3 and TRBJ2-1, the full variable domain reads EAGVVQSPRYKIIEKKQPVAFWCNPISGHNTLYWYLQNLGQGPELLIRYENEEAVDDSQLPKDRFSAERLKGVDSTLKIQPAELGDSAVYLCASSWEQGGEQFFGPGTRLTVL.

The chain carries TRBV19 and TRBJ2-1; 8 bases are shared with TRBD1. The ends lost 6 bases at V and 0 bases at J; junction bases unmatched: 4. The CDR3 covers 15 residues. From germline, CDR1 is LNHDA and CDR2 SQIVND (reference sequence). The CDR3 sequence: CASSPGQGSYNEQFF. CDR3 coding DNA: TGTGCCAGTAGCCCCGGACAGGGCTCCTACAATGAGCAGTTCTTC.

CDR3 sequence (DNA): TGTGCCAGCAGCTTAGCGGGTGAGCATGAGCAGTTCTTC. Translating gives CASSLAGEHEQFF. The V gene is TRBV7-7, the J gene TRBJ2-1; unclear D gene. The germline V gene encodes CDR1 SSHAT and CDR2 FNYEAQ (reference sequence). CDR3 length equals 13 residues. Trimming shortened V by 0 bases and J by 8 bases, and 8 bases separated the two germline ends.

This clonotype was observed a handful of times. The chain combines TRBV2 with TRBJ2-7, with D hard to call. The CDR3 has 12 amino acids. With 4 bases removed from V and 2 bases from J, the gap between germline ends came to 6 bases. Germline CDR1 SNHLY, CDR2 FYNNEI. CDR3 sequence (DNA): TGTGCCAGCAGTGGTAGTACCTACGAGCAGTACGTC. This translates into CASSGSTYEQYV.

This clonotype has a handful of counts. Here the CDR3 reads CASSLLVQGGNTIYF. In nucleotides, the CDR3 is TGTGCCAGCAGCCTCCTAGTCCAGGGAGGAAACACCATATATTTT. The genes are TRBV3-1 and TRBJ1-3, with D possibly being TRBD1 (5 bases). The germline V and J ends were trimmed by 4 bases and 4 bases, with 14 bases remaining between them. The CDR3 length is 15 residues. Germline loops: CDR1 LGHDT, CDR2 YNNKEL (reference sequence).

This clonotype was counted a few times. The chain carries TRBV9 and TRBJ2-1; D is perhaps TRBD1 or TRBD2 (5 bases each). In germline, CDR1 is SGDLS, CDR2 YYNGEE. With 4 bases removed from V and 7 bases from J, the gap between germline ends came to 18 bases. CDR3 length: 15 amino acids. CDR3 protein: CASSTPGRRGNEQFF. The CDR3 DNA sequence: TGTGCCAGCAGCACACCGGGACGACGGGGTAATGAGCAGTTCTTC.

This clonotype was observed a few times. J is TRBJ1-4 and V is TRBV29-1; D gene ambiguous. Germline V gene lookup returns CDR1 SQVTM and CDR2 ANQGSEA. V shed 0 bases and J shed 4 bases, with 6 bases lying between them. The CDR3 length is 13 residues. The CDR3 bases are TGCAGCGTTGAAGAGTGGGGTAATGAAAAACTGTTTTTT. Protein product: CSVEEWGNEKLFF. Full variable domain (missing parts from reference TRBV29-1 and TRBJ1-4): SAVISQKPSRDICQRGTSLTIQCQVDSQVTMMFWYRQQPGQSLTLIATANQGSEATYESGFVIDKFPISRPNLTFSTLTVSNMSPEDSSIYLCSVEEWGNEKLFFGSGTQLSVL.

The chain is built from TRBV18 and TRBJ2-7; D possibly corresponds to TRBD2 (6 bases). V shed 3 bases and J shed 7 bases, with 13 bases lying between them. The CDR3 has 13 amino acids. Germline lookup yields CDR1 KGHSH and CDR2 LQKENI. CDR3 in DNA: TGTGCCAGCTCACCTTGGAGGGCGGGGGAGCAGTACTTC. The encoded protein is CASSPWRAGEQYF.

The CDR3 DNA sequence: TGTGCCAGCAGTCTGGGACTAGCGGGGGGTAAACATACGCAGTATTTT. It yields the protein CASSLGLAGGKHTQYF. The rearrangement links TRBV12-3 or TRBV12-4 to TRBJ2-3; 15 positions agree with TRBD2. The CDR3 runs to 16 residues. The ends lost 5 bases at V and 7 bases at J; junction bases unmatched: 7.